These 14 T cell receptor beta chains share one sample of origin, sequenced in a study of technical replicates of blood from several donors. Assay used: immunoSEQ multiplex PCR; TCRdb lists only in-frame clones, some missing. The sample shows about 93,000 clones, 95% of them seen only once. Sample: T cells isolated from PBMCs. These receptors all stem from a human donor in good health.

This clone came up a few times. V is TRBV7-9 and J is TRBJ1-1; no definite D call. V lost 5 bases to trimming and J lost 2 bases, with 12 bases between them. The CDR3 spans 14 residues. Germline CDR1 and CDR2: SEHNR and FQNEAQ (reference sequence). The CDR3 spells CASSRGQQNTEAFF. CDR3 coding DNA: TGTGCCAGCAGCCGCGGCCAGCAAAACACTGAAGCTTTCTTT.

The CDR3 region is CASIRGPNTEAFF. CDR3 sequence (DNA): TGTGCCAGTATTCGGGGTCCGAACACTGAAGCTTTCTTT. This chain uses TRBV19 with TRBJ1-1; the D is unclear. The length of the CDR3 is 13 residues. Germline assignment: CDR1 LNHDA and CDR2 SQIVND (reference sequence). V was cut by 7 bases and J by 1 base, with 10 bases left in between.

The CDR3 loop is CASRNRGADTQYF. CDR3 sequence (DNA): TGTGCCAGCAGAAACAGGGGTGCAGATACGCAGTATTTT. J is TRBJ2-3 and V is TRBV28; 7 nucleotides match TRBD1. The CDR3 is 13 residues long. Germline CDR1 MDHEN, CDR2 SYDVKM. V shed 6 bases and J 4 bases; nucleotides not matched to a gene: 4.

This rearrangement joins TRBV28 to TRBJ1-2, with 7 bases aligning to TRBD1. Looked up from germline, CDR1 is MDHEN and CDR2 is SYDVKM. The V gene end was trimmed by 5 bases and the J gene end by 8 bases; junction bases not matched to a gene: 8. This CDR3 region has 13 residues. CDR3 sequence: CASSPQGSWGYTF. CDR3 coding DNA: TGTGCCAGCAGTCCACAGGGGTCGTGGGGCTACACCTTC.

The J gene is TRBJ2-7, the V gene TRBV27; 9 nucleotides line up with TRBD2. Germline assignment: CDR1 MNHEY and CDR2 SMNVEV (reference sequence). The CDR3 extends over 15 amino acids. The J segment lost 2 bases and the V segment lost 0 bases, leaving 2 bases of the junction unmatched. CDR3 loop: CASSLSGGGAYEQYF. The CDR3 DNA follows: TGTGCCAGCAGTTTATCAGGCGGGGGGGCCTACGAGCAGTACTTC.

Here the CDR3 reads CASSRIGLAGIADTQYF. In DNA, the CDR3 is TGTGCCAGCAGCCGAATAGGACTAGCGGGAATCGCAGATACGCAGTATTTT. This sequence joins TRBV28 and TRBJ2-3; 12 nucleotides match TRBD2. Germline CDR1 reads MDHEN; CDR2 reads SYDVKM. The trim removed 6 bases at V and 4 bases at J, leaving 11 bases unmatched. This CDR3 contains 17 residues.

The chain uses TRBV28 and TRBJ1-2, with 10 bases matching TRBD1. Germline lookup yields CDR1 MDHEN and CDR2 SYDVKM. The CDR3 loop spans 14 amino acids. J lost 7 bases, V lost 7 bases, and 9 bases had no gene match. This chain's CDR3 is CASIRDRGMSGYTF. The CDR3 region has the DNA TGTGCCAGCATAAGGGACAGGGGTATGAGTGGCTACACCTTC.

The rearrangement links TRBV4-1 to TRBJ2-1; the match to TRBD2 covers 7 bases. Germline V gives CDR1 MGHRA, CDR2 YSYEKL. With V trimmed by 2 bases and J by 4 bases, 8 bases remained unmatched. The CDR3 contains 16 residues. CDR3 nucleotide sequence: TGCGCCAGCAGCCAATTTCTAGCGGATCCTTACAATGAGCAGTTCTTC. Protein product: CASSQFLADPYNEQFF.

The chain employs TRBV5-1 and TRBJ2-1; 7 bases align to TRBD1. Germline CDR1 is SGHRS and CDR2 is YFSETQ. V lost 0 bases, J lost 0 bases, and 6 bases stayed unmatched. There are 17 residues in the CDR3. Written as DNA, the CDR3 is TGCGCCAGCAGCTTGGCCACTGGGACAGACTCCTACAATGAGCAGTTCTTC. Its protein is CASSLATGTDSYNEQFF.

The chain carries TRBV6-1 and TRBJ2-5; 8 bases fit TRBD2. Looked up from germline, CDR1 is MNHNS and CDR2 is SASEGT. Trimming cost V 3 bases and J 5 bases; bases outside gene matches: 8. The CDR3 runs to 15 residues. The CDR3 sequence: CASSDPAGVQETQYF. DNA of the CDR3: TGTGCCAGCAGTGATCCAGCGGGGGTTCAGGAGACCCAGTACTTC.

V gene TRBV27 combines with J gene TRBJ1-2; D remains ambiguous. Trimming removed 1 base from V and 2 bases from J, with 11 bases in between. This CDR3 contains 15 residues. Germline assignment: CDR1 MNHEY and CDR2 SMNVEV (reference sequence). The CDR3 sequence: CASSLWAYPNYGYTF. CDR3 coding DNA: TGTGCCAGCAGTTTATGGGCATACCCAAACTATGGCTACACCTTC.

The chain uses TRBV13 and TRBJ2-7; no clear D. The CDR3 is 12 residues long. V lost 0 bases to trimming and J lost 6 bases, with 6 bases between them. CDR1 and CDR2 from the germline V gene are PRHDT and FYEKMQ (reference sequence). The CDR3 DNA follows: TGTGCCAGCAGCTTAGGTAGTACCGAGCAGTACTTC. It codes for CASSLGSTEQYF.

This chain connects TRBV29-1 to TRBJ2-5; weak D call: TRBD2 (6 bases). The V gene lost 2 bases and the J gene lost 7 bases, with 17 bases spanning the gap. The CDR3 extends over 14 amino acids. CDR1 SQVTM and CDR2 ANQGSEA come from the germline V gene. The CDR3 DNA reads TGCAGCGTTGAACAGACTAGTTCCCCCGTGACCCAGTACTTC. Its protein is CSVEQTSSPVTQYF.

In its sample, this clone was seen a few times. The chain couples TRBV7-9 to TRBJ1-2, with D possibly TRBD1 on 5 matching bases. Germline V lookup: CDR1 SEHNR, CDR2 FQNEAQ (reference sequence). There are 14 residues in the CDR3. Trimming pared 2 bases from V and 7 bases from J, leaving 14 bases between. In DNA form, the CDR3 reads TGTGCCAGCAGCTTATCCGCGACAGAGTTTGGCTACACCTTC. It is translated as CASSLSATEFGYTF.